This passage covers 26 T cell receptor beta chains from one sample sequenced in a study of T cells in Graves' hyperthyroidism and ophthalmopathy. RNA transcripts yielded amplified TCR beta CDR3 regions. HTBI primers were employed in a first-round RT-PCR of the TCR CDR3. Via MiXCR, TCRdb re-called the multiplex PCR reads, giving one row per CDR3 protein. The data contain fewer than 650,000 distinct CDR3 sequences, less than 15% of them singletons. Sequencing was performed on blood. These receptors all stem from a woman in her thirties or forties with Graves' hyperthyroidism.

The V call is TRBV19, the J call TRBJ2-5, with TRBD2 identical over 9 bases. V shed 3 bases, J shed 4 bases, and the junction held 9 bases outside the gene matches. The CDR3 extends over 16 amino acids. The germline gives CDR1 LNHDA, CDR2 SQIVND (reference sequence). CDR3 sequence: CASSIGSGSGSETQYF. DNA for the CDR3: TGTGCCAGTAGTATCGGTAGCGGGAGCGGCTCAGAGACCCAGTACTTC.

This clonotype was seen many times. The rearrangement links TRBV11-3 to TRBJ1-1; possible D gene TRBD1, 5 bases. The V gene's germline CDR1 is SGHNT and CDR2 YENEEA. Between the trimmed V and J ends, which lost 3 bases and 5 bases, there was a span of 19 bases. The CDR3 is made up of 16 amino acids. CDR3 sequence reads: CASSFAALGGGTEAFF. CDR3 bases: TGTGCCAGCAGCTTCGCTGCGCTGGGGGGAGGTACTGAAGCTTTCTTT.

With regard to this clonotype: Germline is not matched at one junction end, which may reflect a read error. The chain combines TRBV5-1 with TRBJ2-7; no clear D. CDR1 SGHRS and CDR2 YFSETQ come from the germline V gene. CDR3 length: 17 amino acids. The CDR3 region has the DNA TGCGCCAGCGGCTTGGATGAGACCCGGCCAGTTTTCTACGAGCAGTACTTC. This sequence encodes CASGLDETRPVFYEQYF.

This clonotype was recorded a few times. The V and J genes are TRBV19 and TRBJ2-7, with 8 bases that match TRBD1. The V segment lost 3 bases and the J segment 3 bases; nucleotides outside the gene matches: 10. CDR3 size: 16 residues. CDR1 is LNHDA and CDR2 is SQIVND in the germline V gene (reference sequence). For the CDR3, the DNA is TGTGCCAGTAGTATCGGGGGCAGGGGGCAAATCTACGAGCAGTACTTC. Encoded protein: CASSIGGRGQIYEQYF.

The chain joins TRBV5-1 to TRBJ2-1, with 10 bases lining up with TRBD2. Germline V gene lookup returns CDR1 SGHRS and CDR2 YFSETQ. V was clipped by 3 bases and J by 15 bases; unmatched bases: 15. This CDR3 comprises 15 residues. The CDR3 loop reads CASSSEPSGGMFGFF. The CDR3 DNA reads as TGCGCCAGCAGCTCAGAACCTAGCGGGGGTATGTTCGGGTTCTTC.

The table lists this clonotype with many counts. The genes are TRBV5-1 and TRBJ2-1; the match to TRBD1 covers 8 bases. The germline V gene has CDR1 SGHRS and CDR2 YFSETQ. With 3 bases clipped from V and 3 bases from J, the junction kept 11 bases outside the gene matches. The CDR3 is 17 amino acids. The CDR3 nucleotides read TGCGCCAGCAGCTCCGCCCTAACGGGACAGGTCTACAATGAGCAGTTCTTC. It is translated as CASSSALTGQVYNEQFF. Combining the CDR3 with reference TRBV5-1 and TRBJ2-1 gives the whole variable domain KAGVTQTPRYLIKTRGQQVTLSCSPISGHRSVSWYQQTPGQGLQFLFEYFSETQRNKGNFPGRFSGRQFSNSRSEMNVSTLELGDSALYLCASSSALTGQVYNEQFFGPGTRLTVL.

This clonotype was recorded many times. The genes are TRBV24-1 and TRBJ2-5, with D unresolved. The CDR3 sequence is 12 residues long. Germline CDR1 and CDR2: KGHDR and SFDVKD. Trimming took off 4 bases at V and 1 base at J, with 3 bases between the two ends. In DNA form, the CDR3 reads TGTGCCACCAGTGACCGCCAAGAGACCCAGTACTTC. This encodes CATSDRQETQYF.

This clonotype was seen a few times. The chain joins TRBV28 to TRBJ1-5; the D is unclear. CDR1 MDHEN and CDR2 SYDVKM come from the germline V gene. V lost 2 bases and J 2 bases, leaving 7 bases between the germline ends. The CDR3 covers 14 residues. The CDR3 is CASSLMAGNQPQHF. CDR3 DNA sequence: TGTGCCAGCAGTTTAATGGCAGGCAATCAGCCCCAGCATTTT.

In this sample, this clonotype turned up many times. The CDR3 protein is CASSLVSGTVTDTQYF. The CDR3 region has the DNA TGCGCCAGCAGCTTAGTAAGCGGGACTGTAACAGATACGCAGTATTTT. This sequence joins TRBV5-1 and TRBJ2-3; 7 bases agree with TRBD2. CDR1 SGHRS and CDR2 YFSETQ come from the germline V gene. The CDR3 extends over 16 amino acids. V gave up 2 bases and J gave up 3 bases; unmatched junction bases: 9.

At least ten counts were recorded for this clonotype. The V call is TRBV5-1, the J call TRBJ2-3; D uncertain. Germline V lookup: CDR1 SGHRS, CDR2 YFSETQ. Trimming took off 5 bases at V and 0 bases at J, with 13 bases between the two ends. The CDR3 consists of 15 residues. CDR3 in amino acids: CASRVGGTSTDTQYF. CDR3 in DNA: TGCGCCAGCAGGGTCGGCGGTACTAGCACAGATACGCAGTATTTT.

The rearrangement links TRBV5-1 to TRBJ1-4; tentative D call: TRBD1 (6 bases). The CDR3 runs to 18 residues. Germline V gene lookup returns CDR1 SGHRS and CDR2 YFSETQ. V was trimmed by 3 bases and J by 0 bases, leaving 18 bases between them. CDR3 loop: CASSSRAQGIATNEKLFF. The CDR3 DNA is TGCGCCAGCAGCTCTAGAGCACAGGGTATCGCAACTAATGAAAAACTGTTTTTT.

This clonotype has only a few counts. This chain links TRBV2 with TRBJ1-3; D is uncertain. This CDR3 spans 13 amino acids. V gave up 7 bases and J gave up 8 bases, with 15 bases separating them. Germline values: CDR1 SNHLY, CDR2 FYNNEI. The DNA of the CDR3 is TGTGCCAGCAATCCACCCGGACGAGACACCATATATTTT. This translates into CASNPPGRDTIYF.

This clonotype came up many times. V gene TRBV28 combines with J gene TRBJ1-1; D is unclear. V lost 6 bases and J 0 bases, leaving 5 bases between the germline ends. This CDR3 region has 12 residues. Germline lookup yields CDR1 MDHEN and CDR2 SYDVKM. The CDR3: CASRSMNTEAFF. CDR3 DNA sequence: TGTGCCAGCAGAAGTATGAACACTGAAGCTTTCTTT.

This clonotype was recorded at least ten times. The CDR3 region is CASSQASGSGETQYF. CDR3 DNA sequence: TGCGCCAGCAGCCAGGCTAGCGGGAGCGGAGAGACCCAGTACTTC. The chain combines TRBV4-1 with TRBJ2-5, with 10 bases matching TRBD2. This CDR3 region has 15 residues. CDR1 MGHRA and CDR2 YSYEKL come from the germline V gene. V shed 3 bases, J shed 4 bases, and the junction held 5 bases outside the gene matches.

This clonotype was recorded many times. This chain links TRBV11-1 with TRBJ2-5, with D perhaps matching TRBD1 (5 bases). Germline lookup yields CDR1 SGHAT and CDR2 FQDESV (reference sequence). Trimming stripped 5 bases from V and 1 base from J, with 14 bases between. The CDR3 length is 15 residues. The CDR3 DNA reads TGTGCCAGCAGCAAAACGGCGACAGTCCAAGAGACCCAGTACTTC. Its translation is CASSKTATVQETQYF.

The rearrangement links TRBV28 to TRBJ2-2, with TRBD1 matching over 9 bases. The CDR3 loop spans 17 amino acids. V shed 7 bases and J 7 bases; nucleotides not matched to a gene: 16. Per germline, CDR1 MDHEN and CDR2 SYDVKM. CDR3 loop: CASTQLQGARRDGELFF. CDR3 coding DNA: TGTGCCAGCACCCAACTACAGGGGGCGCGGAGGGACGGGGAGCTGTTTTTT.

Many counts were recorded for this clonotype. The genes are TRBV24-1 and TRBJ2-2, with 9 bases fitting TRBD1. The ends lost 4 bases at V and 4 bases at J; junction bases unmatched: 6. CDR3 size: 16 residues. Per the germline V gene, CDR1 is KGHDR and CDR2 is SFDVKD. CDR3 in amino acids: CATSDPRDRVTGELFF. As DNA, the CDR3 is TGTGCCACCAGTGACCCCCGGGACAGGGTCACCGGGGAGCTGTTTTTT.

In this sample, this clonotype turned up a few times. The V gene is TRBV4-1, the J gene TRBJ2-4; the D is unclear. The CDR3 runs 18 residues. V was pared by 2 bases and J by 5 bases, with 22 bases between. Looked up from germline, CDR1 is MGHRA and CDR2 is YSYEKL. CDR3 bases: TGCGCCAGCAGCCAAAGTTGGACGGTTGCCCACAGCGAAAACATTCAGTACTTC. Translating it yields CASSQSWTVAHSENIQYF.

This clonotype was picked up many times. The V call is TRBV6-1, the J call TRBJ1-1, with D unclear. This CDR3 has 13 amino acids. Germline-derived CDR1 and CDR2 are MNHNS and SASEGT. Trimming pared 10 bases from V and 1 base from J, leaving 13 bases between. CDR3 DNA: TGTGCCACCCTTCGGACGCGGAACACTGAAGCTTTCTTT. Translated, it gives CATLRTRNTEAFF.

A single count supports this clonotype. The chain recombines TRBV12-3 or TRBV12-4 with TRBJ1-4; the match to TRBD1 covers 9 bases. The CDR3 is 14 residues long. V lost 5 bases to trimming and J lost 6 bases; unmatched junction nucleotides: 4. The CDR3 region is CASSTGTGHEKLFF. CDR3 coding DNA: TGTGCCAGCAGTACCGGGACAGGGCATGAAAAACTGTTTTTT.

The gene calls are TRBV5-1 and TRBJ2-5; 10 bases match TRBD2. CDR3 length equals 16 residues. Germline lookup yields CDR1 SGHRS and CDR2 YFSETQ. V shed 0 bases, J shed 5 bases, and the junction held 7 bases outside the gene matches. The CDR3 DNA reads TGCGCCAGCAGCTTGGCCGGGGCTAGCGGGAGTGAGACCCAGTACTTC. Translation: CASSLAGASGSETQYF.

This clonotype was counted many times. V usage is TRBV6-5 and J usage is TRBJ2-5; the D is unclear. Germline loops: CDR1 MNHEY, CDR2 SVGAGI. Between the trimmed V and J ends, which lost 0 bases and 5 bases, there was a span of 10 bases. This CDR3 spans 14 amino acids. CDR3 nucleotide sequence: TGTGCCAGCAGTTACTCGAAAAGTCAGGAGACCCAGTACTTC. It is translated as CASSYSKSQETQYF.

The chain uses TRBV5-1 and TRBJ1-4; TRBD1 matches at 9 bases. The CDR3 sequence is 16 residues long. The J segment lost 5 bases and the V segment lost 4 bases, leaving 9 bases of the junction unmatched. Germline-derived CDR1 and CDR2 are SGHRS and YFSETQ. The CDR3 DNA follows: TGCGCCAGCAGCCCCTCGGGACAGGGCTTCAATGAAAAACTGTTTTTT. Its translation is CASSPSGQGFNEKLFF.

This clonotype was recorded many times. The rearrangement links TRBV3-1 to TRBJ2-7; 8 bases are shared with TRBD1. Germline V gene data show CDR1 as LGHDT and CDR2 as YNNKEL (reference sequence). This CDR3 spans 15 amino acids. V dropped 1 base and J dropped 3; count of bases not matched to a gene: 5. As DNA, the CDR3 is TGTGCCAGCAGCCAAGGGACAGGGCTCGTCTACGAGCAGTACTTC. This translates into CASSQGTGLVYEQYF.

The J gene is TRBJ2-2, the V gene TRBV18; D may be TRBD2 (5 bases). The germline CDR1 and CDR2 sequences are KGHSH and LQKENI. The CDR3 is made up of 15 amino acids. V lost 0 bases and J lost 4, with 9 bases in between. Here the CDR3 reads CASSPPPTTTGELFF. The CDR3 DNA is TGTGCCAGCTCACCACCGCCGACTACCACCGGGGAGCTGTTTTTT.

The sample holds many counts of this clonotype. The V and J genes are TRBV18 and TRBJ2-7; 8 bases align to TRBD1. This CDR3 has 14 residues. Unmatched junction bases numbered 4, after V lost 3 bases and J lost 3 bases. In germline, CDR1 is KGHSH, CDR2 LQKENI. CDR3 protein: CASSPRDRIYEQYF. As DNA, the CDR3 is TGTGCCAGCTCACCCCGGGACAGGATCTACGAGCAGTACTTC.